This T cell receptor (beta chain) was identified in a study of blood T cell repertoires in COVID-19. Background on the study: T cells, B-cell-depleted T cells, or PBMCs provided the cDNA or gDNA that served as material.

V gave up 5 bases and J gave up 5 bases, with 16 bases separating them. The CDR3 covers 15 residues. The germline CDR1 and CDR2 sequences are MNHEY and SVGAGI. Authors' data handling: Reference gene primer amplification in the assay estimated nucleated cell counts. This table comes from immunoSEQ multiplex PCR, and its TCRdb copy is limited to in-frame clones, with some not included. D and trimming were read from the DNA, whereas the V and J calls and clone size are those reported in that table. Among hundreds of thousands of clones, approximately 83% were seen once, and the ten largest hold about 2.2%.

This clonotype originated in a woman aged 30 to 39 who had recovered from COVID-19. The chain employs TRBV6-5 and TRBJ1-5, with D hard to call. The specimen was peripheral blood. CDR3 DNA: TGTGCCAGCAGTCTTGGCCCGGGATGGGATCAGCCCCAGCATTTT. As protein: CASSLGPGWDQPQHF.